Given below is one T cell receptor beta chain in context. V was trimmed by 0 bases and J by 4 bases, leaving 10 bases between them. CDR3 length equals 16 residues. Germline loops: CDR1 MGHRA, CDR2 YSYEKL. The repertoire was sequenced with immunoSEQ multiplex PCR; TCRdb's copy has only in-frame clones and lacks some. The table has over 100,000 clones, approximately 89% seen once; the top ten hold roughly 4.5%. The sample is drawn from a study of T cell responses to AZD1222 COVID-19 vaccine. The sequence was obtained from an adult who received the AZD1222 COVID-19 vaccine. The sample in question was peripheral blood, obtained 28 days after the second AZD1222 dose. V and J are TRBV4-1 and TRBJ1-6; D gene unclear. The CDR3 loop is CASSQEGGIYNSPLHF. The CDR3 DNA is TGCGCCAGCAGCCAAGAAGGAGGAATTTATAATTCACCCCTCCACTTT.